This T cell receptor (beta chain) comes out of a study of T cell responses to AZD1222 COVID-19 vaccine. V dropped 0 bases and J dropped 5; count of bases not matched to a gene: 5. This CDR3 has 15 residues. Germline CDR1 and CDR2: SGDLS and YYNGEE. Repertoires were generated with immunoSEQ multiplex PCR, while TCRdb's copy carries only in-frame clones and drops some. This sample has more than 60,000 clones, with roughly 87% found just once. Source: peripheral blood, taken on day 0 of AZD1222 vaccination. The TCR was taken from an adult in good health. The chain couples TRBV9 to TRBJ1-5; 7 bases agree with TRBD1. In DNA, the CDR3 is TGTGCCAGCAGCGTAGGGGGACAGTACCATCAGCCCCAGCATTTT. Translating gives CASSVGGQYHQPQHF.